Listed here are 12 T cell receptor beta chains from one sample, sequenced in a study of blood T cell repertoires in COVID-19 (dated by TCRdb to the early 2020s). The library was produced with the immunoSEQ multiplex PCR assay. Entries here come from immuneACCESS through TCRdb and include only in-frame sequences with V and J called. Some clones fail to appear in such tables; in the studies checked, an unresolved V gene covers under half of the shortfall, and the cause of the remainder is unknown. The sample table contains roughly 160,000 clones; only one count was recorded for around 80% of them. Around 20% of the sample lies in the top ten. The sample consisted of PBMCs or T cells enriched from blood (not recorded which). All receptors come from a woman in her 70s in a cohort exposed to, infected with or recovered from COVID-19 (not recorded which).

The chain is built from TRBV6-5 and TRBJ2-4; D is unclear. The length of the CDR3 is 12 residues. V lost 4 bases and J 6 bases, leaving 7 bases between the germline ends. Germline-derived CDR1 and CDR2 are MNHEY and SVGAGI. In nucleotides, the CDR3 is TGTGCCAGCAGTTCCCAGGCAAACATTCAGTACTTC. Translated: CASSSQANIQYF.

This clone came up a few times. This chain uses TRBV6-1 with TRBJ2-7; weak D call: TRBD2 (6 bases). The germline gives CDR1 MNHNS, CDR2 SASEGT. Trimming left V 0 bases short and J 3 bases short, with 15 bases between. CDR3 length: 16 residues. The chain's CDR3 is CASSEAWGRNLYEQYF. CDR3 nucleotides: TGTGCCAGCAGTGAAGCCTGGGGGAGGAACCTCTACGAGCAGTACTTC.

This clone appeared a single time. The CDR3 DNA reads TGTGCCAGCAGTTCGGGACAGGGGGCCTTCTACGAGCAGTACTTC. This sequence encodes CASSSGQGAFYEQYF. This sequence joins TRBV28 and TRBJ2-7, with 12 nucleotides matching TRBD1. Germline CDR1 is MDHEN and CDR2 is SYDVKM. This CDR3 has 15 amino acids. With V trimmed by 4 bases and J by 3 bases, 4 bases remained unmatched.

The chain joins TRBV1 to TRBJ1-2; TRBD1 is the table's D call, not checked against the DNA. TRBV1 is marked as a pseudogene. This CDR3 spans 17 amino acids. CDR3 nucleotide sequence: TGCACCAGCAGCCAAGATTTAGCAGGCAGGGTGAACTATGGCTACACCTTC. Translation gives CTSSQDLAGRVNYGYTF.

This rearrangement joins TRBV28 to TRBJ2-3, with TRBD1 matching 9 bases. V was clipped by 6 bases and J by 5 bases; unmatched bases: 9. The germline gives CDR1 MDHEN, CDR2 SYDVKM. CDR3 length: 15 residues. The CDR3 nucleotides read TGTGCCAGCAGAAATACAGGGGGCCGGGGAGATACGCAGTATTTT. Protein product: CASRNTGGRGDTQYF.

The V and J genes are TRBV24-1 and TRBJ2-7; a weak D match, TRBD2 (6 bases). The length of the CDR3 is 16 residues. Germline values: CDR1 KGHDR, CDR2 SFDVKD. V was clipped by 1 base and J by 4 bases, with 16 bases between them. In DNA form, the CDR3 reads TGTGCCACCAGTGATTTAGGCGTGGGCGGGAAATACGAGCAGTACTTC. Amino acids: CATSDLGVGGKYEQYF.

The chain is built from TRBV9 and TRBJ1-2; D is undetermined. Trimming left V 0 bases short and J 0 bases short, with 15 bases between. CDR3 size: 17 residues. Germline V gene lookup returns CDR1 SGDLS and CDR2 YYNGEE. CDR3 nucleotides: TGTGCCAGCAGCGTAGCAACTCACCCCCTGGCTAACTATGGCTACACCTTC. Translated: CASSVATHPLANYGYTF.

The rearrangement uses TRBV10-1 and TRBJ2-6; 8 bases fit TRBD1. The CDR3 runs to 20 residues. V shed 10 bases, J shed 0 bases, and the junction held 20 bases outside the gene matches. Germline V CDR1 and CDR2: WNHNN, SYGVQD (reference sequence). The CDR3 DNA follows: TGCGCCAAACTAGGTCCGACAGGGGCACCCTTTGACTCTGGGGCCAACGTCCTGACTTTC. It specifies CAKLGPTGAPFDSGANVLTF.

The V call is TRBV7-6, the J call TRBJ2-3; 7 positions agree with TRBD1. V was clipped by 4 bases and J by 1 base; unmatched bases: 5. This CDR3 has 15 amino acids. Germline values: CDR1 SGHVS, CDR2 FNYEAQ. The CDR3 is CASSYEGAGTDTQYF. CDR3 sequence (DNA): TGTGCCAGCAGCTATGAGGGGGCTGGCACAGATACGCAGTATTTT.

This clone was seen more than once but under ten times. CDR3 in amino acids: CASKTAGANVLTF. The CDR3 DNA follows: TGTGCCAGCAAGACTGCTGGGGCCAACGTCCTGACTTTC. The V gene is TRBV7-9, the J gene TRBJ2-6; unclear D gene. The CDR3 has 13 residues. Germline V gene data show CDR1 as SEHNR and CDR2 as FQNEAQ (reference sequence). Deletions cut 7 bases from V and 2 bases from J, with 6 bases between.

The J gene is TRBJ1-1, the V gene TRBV27; D is uncertain. The CDR3 sequence is 14 residues long. Germline assignment: CDR1 MNHEY and CDR2 SMNVEV (reference sequence). V lost 5 bases and J lost 1, with 11 bases in between. The CDR3 here is CASSRAGRNTEAFF. The CDR3 DNA reads as TGTGCCAGCAGTAGGGCGGGGAGGAACACTGAAGCTTTCTTT.

In the case of this clone: Other DNA sequences in the same sample also yield this CDR3. The V gene is TRBV6-5, the J gene TRBJ2-3, with D tentatively TRBD2 (5 bases). The germline CDR1 and CDR2 sequences are MNHEY and SVGAGI. V was shortened by 5 bases and J by 6 bases, with 6 bases between the two germline ends. This CDR3 region has 11 residues. The CDR3 coding sequence is TGTGCCAGCAGTCCGGGGGATACGCAGTATTTT. Protein product: CASSPGDTQYF.